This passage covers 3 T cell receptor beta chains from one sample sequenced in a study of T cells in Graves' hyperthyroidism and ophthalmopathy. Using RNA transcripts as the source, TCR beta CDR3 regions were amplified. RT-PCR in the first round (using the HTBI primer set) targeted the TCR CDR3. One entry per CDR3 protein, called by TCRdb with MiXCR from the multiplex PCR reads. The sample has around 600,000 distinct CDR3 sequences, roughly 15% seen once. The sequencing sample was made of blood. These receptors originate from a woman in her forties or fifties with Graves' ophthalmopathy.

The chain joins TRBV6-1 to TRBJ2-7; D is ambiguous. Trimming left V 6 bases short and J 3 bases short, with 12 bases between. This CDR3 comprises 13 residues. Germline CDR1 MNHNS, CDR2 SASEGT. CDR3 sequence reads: CASSRTVLYEQYF. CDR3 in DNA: TGTGCCAGCAGCCGGACGGTGCTCTACGAGCAGTACTTC.

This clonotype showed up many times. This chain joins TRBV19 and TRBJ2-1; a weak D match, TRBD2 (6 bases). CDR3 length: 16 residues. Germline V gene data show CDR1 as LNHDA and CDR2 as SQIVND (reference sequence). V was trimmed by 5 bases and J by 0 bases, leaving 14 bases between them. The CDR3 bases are TGTGCCAGTAGTTTGGGGACTTTCCACTCCTACAATGAGCAGTTCTTC. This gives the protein CASSLGTFHSYNEQFF.

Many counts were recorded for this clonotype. The CDR3 region is CASSQFSGDYEQYF. The CDR3 DNA is TGTGCCAGCAGTCAATTTTCGGGAGACTACGAGCAGTACTTC. The chain links TRBV28 to TRBJ2-7, with D tentatively TRBD2 (6 bases). The V end was cut by 5 bases, the J end by 3 bases, with 14 bases between. The CDR3 runs to 14 residues. Germline V gives CDR1 MDHEN, CDR2 SYDVKM.